The next 30 T cell receptor beta chains were all read from a single sample in a study of T cells expressing NK-cell markers. TCRdb reprocessed the 5' RACE reads; each CDR3 protein has one entry and no DNA is given. Its table records approximately 550,000 distinct CDR3 sequences. The sample consisted of blood T cells: a sorted CD56 or NKG2C T cell subset, CD4+ or CD8+ T cells, or bulk PBMC T cells (not recorded which). These receptors came from a man aged 18 to 29 in good health.

The chain combines TRBV24-1 with TRBJ2-2; TCRdb indicates TRBD2, and absent DNA this call remains unverified. CDR1 is KGHDR, CDR2 SFDVKD, per germline. This CDR3 comprises 17 residues. This CDR3 reads CATSDPLQAHNTGELFF.

This chain uses TRBV5-8 with TRBJ2-1; TCRdb selects TRBD2, and the lack of DNA leaves this call unchecked. CDR1 is SGHTS, CDR2 YDEGEE, per germline. This CDR3 is built from 16 residues. CDR3 sequence reads: CASSFGAAGGGYEQFF. Looking up the rest from reference TRBV5-8 and TRBJ2-1 gives the full variable domain: EAGVTQSPTHLIKTRGQQATLRCSPISGHTSVYWYQQALGLGLQFLLWYDEGEERNRGNFPPRFSGRQFPNYSSELNVNALELEDSALYLCASSFGAAGGGYEQFFGPGTRLTVL.

The chain employs TRBV2 and TRBJ2-5. Germline V gene sequence: CDR1 SNHLY, CDR2 FYNNEI. The CDR3 is 15 residues long. Here the CDR3 reads CASREPGPTQETQYF.

The chain combines TRBV6-4 with TRBJ2-3; no DNA is available, so the TRBD1 call from TCRdb remains unchecked. The CDR3 length is 16 residues. Looked up from germline, CDR1 is MRHNA and CDR2 is SNTAGT. The CDR3 reads CASSDSGTLSTDTQYF.

The genes are TRBV6-5 and TRBJ1-1. The CDR3 length is 13 residues. CDR1 is MNHEY, CDR2 SVGAGI, per germline. Here the CDR3 reads CASSYSGRREAFF.

The V call is TRBV5-1, the J call TRBJ2-5; TCRdb reports TRBD2, a call that lacks DNA to check it against. Germline lookup yields CDR1 SGHRS and CDR2 YFSETQ. The CDR3 is 16 amino acids. The CDR3 sequence: CASSLGGAGGQETQYF.

The chain recombines TRBV5-1 with TRBJ2-6; with no DNA, the TCRdb D assignment of TRBD1 cannot be verified. CDR3 length: 16 amino acids. Germline loops: CDR1 SGHRS, CDR2 YFSETQ. The CDR3 is CASSDSQGNGANVLTF. Based on the CDR3 plus reference TRBV5-1 and TRBJ2-6, the full variable domain is KAGVTQTPRYLIKTRGQQVTLSCSPISGHRSVSWYQQTPGQGLQFLFEYFSETQRNKGNFPGRFSGRQFSNSRSEMNVSTLELGDSALYLCASSDSQGNGANVLTFGAGSRLTVL.

The chain joins TRBV6-5 to TRBJ2-1. CDR3 length equals 15 residues. Germline values: CDR1 MNHEY, CDR2 SVGAGI. The CDR3 sequence is CASSLNLVWPNEQFF.

The chain uses TRBV5-5 and TRBJ2-1; TCRdb designates TRBD1, a call that cannot be tested without DNA. CDR3 length: 14 amino acids. CDR1 is SGHKS and CDR2 is YYEKEE in the germline V gene (reference sequence). CDR3: CASTEDRVPLEQFF.

The chain links TRBV12-3 or TRBV12-4 to TRBJ2-1; TCRdb proposes TRBD1, but this gene call is untestable without DNA. The CDR3 contains 14 residues. This chain's CDR3 is CASSPGQGLDEQFF.

The chain's CDR3 is CASSTQLADIQYF. The V and J genes are TRBV7-8 and TRBJ2-4; TCRdb reports TRBD2, a call that lacks DNA to check it against. This CDR3 is 13 amino acids long. Germline values: CDR1 SGHVS, CDR2 FQNEAQ.

V and J are TRBV7-6 and TRBJ2-1; no DNA is available, so the TRBD2 call from TCRdb remains unchecked. The germline CDR1 and CDR2 sequences are SGHVS and FNYEAQ. The CDR3 sequence is 17 residues long. The CDR3 sequence is CASSLGTSGSRYNEQFF. Variable domain in full (rest from reference TRBV7-6 and TRBJ2-1): GAGVSQSPRYKVTKRGQDVALRCDPISGHVSLYWYRQALGQGPEFLTYFNYEAQQDKSGLPNDRFSAERPEGSISTLTIQRTEQRDSAMYRCASSLGTSGSRYNEQFFGPGTRLTVL.

The chain carries TRBV7-9 and TRBJ2-1; the TCRdb D gene call, TRBD1, has no DNA to confirm it. Looked up from germline, CDR1 is SEHNR and CDR2 is FQNEAQ (reference sequence). The CDR3 extends over 15 amino acids. The chain's CDR3 is CASSLAGKTGHEQFF. Full variable domain (missing parts from reference TRBV7-9 and TRBJ2-1): DTGVSQNPRHKITKRGQNVTFRCDPISEHNRLYWYRQTLGQGPEFLTYFQNEAQLEKSRLLSDRFSAERPKGSFSTLEIQRTEQGDSAMYLCASSLAGKTGHEQFFGPGTRLTVL.

The genes are TRBV11-1 and TRBJ2-1; no DNA is available, so the TRBD2 call from TCRdb remains unchecked. CDR3 length: 16 amino acids. CDR1 SGHAT and CDR2 FQDESV come from the germline V gene (reference sequence). CDR3 loop: CASSLALALRANEQFF.

The chain joins TRBV20-1 to TRBJ2-4; the TRBD2 assignment by TCRdb is unverifiable without DNA. Germline CDR1 DFQATT, CDR2 SNEGSKA (reference sequence). The CDR3 is 13 residues long. The CDR3 protein is CSAPPDSNGVQYF.

The chain joins TRBV11-2 to TRBJ2-1; TCRdb outputs TRBD2, but without DNA this stays unchecked. The CDR3 extends over 15 amino acids. Germline-derived CDR1 and CDR2 are SGHAT and FQNNGV. CDR3 residues: CASSPQGGTRNEQFF.

V is TRBV7-2 and J is TRBJ2-4. CDR3 length equals 15 residues. In germline, CDR1 is SGHTA, CDR2 FQGNSA. The CDR3 here is CETLTYSLAKNIQYF.

This chain links TRBV25-1 with TRBJ2-1; TCRdb selects TRBD1, and the lack of DNA leaves this call unchecked. In germline, CDR1 is MGHDK, CDR2 SYGVNS. The CDR3 sequence is 11 residues long. CDR3 protein: CASGRVHEQFF.

V usage is TRBV6-5 and J usage is TRBJ2-6. Looked up from germline, CDR1 is MNHEY and CDR2 is SVGAGI. The CDR3 is 16 amino acids. The CDR3: CASSYTGNSGANVLTF.

V is TRBV5-6 and J is TRBJ1-3. The germline CDR1 and CDR2 sequences are SGHDT and YYEEEE. The CDR3 is 16 residues long. The CDR3 sequence: CASSLYETPSGNTIYF.

The chain uses TRBV29-1 and TRBJ2-7. In germline, CDR1 is SQVTM, CDR2 ANQGSEA. The CDR3 totals 13 residues. The CDR3 loop is CSVVLGLTYEQYF.

The chain links TRBV20-1 to TRBJ2-7; the TCRdb call, TRBD1, lacks DNA for checking. Germline CDR1 reads DFQATT; CDR2 reads SNEGSKA (reference sequence). The CDR3 is made up of 12 amino acids. The CDR3 here is CSADRSVYEQYF.

The chain has TRBV28 and TRBJ2-7; TCRdb gives TRBD1 as the D gene, but with no DNA this cannot be confirmed. CDR1 and CDR2 (germline): MDHEN, SYDVKM. This CDR3 region has 15 residues. CDR3 loop: CASSLPGTHGYEQYF.

This chain links TRBV18 with TRBJ2-1; TCRdb indicates TRBD2, and absent DNA this call remains unverified. Germline assignment: CDR1 KGHSH and CDR2 LQKENI. The CDR3 spans 15 residues. CDR3 sequence: CASSLTSGSPDEQFF.

The chain uses TRBV19 and TRBJ2-3; no DNA is available, so the TRBD2 call from TCRdb remains unchecked. The CDR3 extends over 16 amino acids. Germline CDR1 LNHDA, CDR2 SQIVND (reference sequence). CDR3 residues: CASKNTLAGPTDTQYF.

CDR3 amino acids: CATSGWTGSNEKLFF. The chain is built from TRBV15 and TRBJ1-4; TCRdb's assignment of TRBD1 cannot be checked, as there is no DNA. The CDR3 loop spans 15 amino acids. Germline V gene data show CDR1 as LNHNV and CDR2 as YYDKDF (reference sequence).

This sequence joins TRBV6-2 or TRBV6-3 and TRBJ2-3; TCRdb selects TRBD2, and the lack of DNA leaves this call unchecked. Per the germline V gene, CDR1 is MNHEY and CDR2 is SVGEGT. The CDR3 totals 13 residues. CDR3 loop: CASQGGSYDTQYF.

The chain uses TRBV7-9 and TRBJ1-5. CDR1 and CDR2 from the germline V gene are SEHNR and FQNEAQ (reference sequence). The CDR3 has 14 amino acids. CDR3 protein: CASGTGGLDQPQHF.

The chain couples TRBV11-2 to TRBJ2-1; the TCRdb call, TRBD1, lacks DNA for checking. The CDR3 totals 16 residues. Germline-derived CDR1 and CDR2 are SGHAT and FQNNGV. This chain's CDR3 is CASSAGGATLYNEQFF.

This chain links TRBV6-5 with TRBJ2-1; with no DNA, the TCRdb D assignment of TRBD1 cannot be verified. CDR1 MNHEY and CDR2 SVGAGI come from the germline V gene. CDR3 length: 16 amino acids. This CDR3 reads CASSYYSGTPNGEQFF.